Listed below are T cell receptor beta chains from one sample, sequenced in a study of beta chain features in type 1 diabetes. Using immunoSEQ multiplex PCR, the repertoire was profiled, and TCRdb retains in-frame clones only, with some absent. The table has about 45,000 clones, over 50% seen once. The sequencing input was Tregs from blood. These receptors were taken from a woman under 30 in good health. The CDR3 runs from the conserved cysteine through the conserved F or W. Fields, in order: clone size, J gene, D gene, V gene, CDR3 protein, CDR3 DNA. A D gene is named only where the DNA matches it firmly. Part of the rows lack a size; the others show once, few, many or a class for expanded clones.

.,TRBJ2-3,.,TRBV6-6,CASTRTGTDTQYF,TGTGCCAGCACCCGGACAGGCACAGATACGCAGTATTTT
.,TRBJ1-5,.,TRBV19,CAISTRSNQPQHF,TGTGCCATCTCCACGAGGAGCAATCAGCCCCAGCATTTT
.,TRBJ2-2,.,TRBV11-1,CASETSQGAGELFF,TGTGCCAGCGAGACATCCCAAGGGGCCGGGGAGCTGTTTTTT
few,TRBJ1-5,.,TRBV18,CASSQAQDNQPQHF,TGTGCCAGCTCACAGGCCCAGGACAATCAGCCCCAGCATTTT
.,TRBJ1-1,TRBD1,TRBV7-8,CASSSDRGLNTEAFF,TGTGCCAGCAGCTCGGACAGGGGACTGAACACTGAAGCTTTCTTT
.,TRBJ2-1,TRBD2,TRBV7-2,CASSPLAGRSYNEQFF,TGTGCCAGCAGCCCGTTAGCGGGTAGATCCTACAATGAGCAGTTCTTC
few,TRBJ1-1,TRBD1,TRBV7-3,CASSPQGQGAEAFF,TGTGCCAGCAGCCCCCAGGGACAGGGGGCTGAAGCTTTCTTT
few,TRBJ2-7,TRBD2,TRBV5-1,CASSERTSWGEQYF,TGCGCCAGCAGCGAGCGGACTAGTTGGGGCGAGCAGTACTTC
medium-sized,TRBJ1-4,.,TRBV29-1,CSVGGSGRGTTNEKLFF,TGCAGCGTTGGTGGGTCAGGGAGGGGAACAACTAATGAAAAACTGTTTTTT
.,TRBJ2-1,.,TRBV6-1,CAISVGGSGGSSYNEQFF,TGTGCCATCAGTGTGGGGGGCTCGGGAGGCTCCTCCTACAATGAGCAGTTCTTC
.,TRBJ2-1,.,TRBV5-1,CASSFSQGHPYNEQFF,TGCGCCAGCAGCTTCAGTCAGGGTCACCCTTACAATGAGCAGTTCTTC
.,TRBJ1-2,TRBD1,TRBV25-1,CASSDKIGTAGYTF,TGTGCCAGCAGTGACAAGATCGGGACAGCCGGCTACACCTTC
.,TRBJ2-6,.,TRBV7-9,CASSPIGLARHSGANVLTF,TGTGCCAGCAGCCCCATAGGTCTAGCGAGACACTCTGGGGCCAACGTCCTGACTTTC
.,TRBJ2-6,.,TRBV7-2,CASSFRVSGANVLTF,TGTGCCAGCAGCTTCAGGGTTTCTGGGGCCAACGTCCTGACTTTC
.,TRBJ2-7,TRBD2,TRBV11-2,CASSFTSGSFSYEQYF,TGTGCCAGCAGCTTCACTAGCGGGAGCTTCTCCTACGAGCAGTACTTC